A selection of T cell receptor beta chains follows, all from one sample in a study of cytomegalovirus exposure and HLA in healthy donors. This table comes from immunoSEQ multiplex PCR, and its TCRdb copy is limited to in-frame clones, with some not included. In the table there are approximately 170,000 clones, approximately 80% of which are singletons. The sequenced material came from PBMCs. The receptor set was obtained from a woman younger than 30 in good health and CMV-seronegative. Both conserved end residues are part of each CDR3. D genes are given only for firm matches. Where a row states a size, it is once, few, many or the class of an expanded clone; other rows omit it.

TRBJ1-5,TRBV19,few,NA,CASTGRAYGNQPQHF,TGTGCCAGTACCGGGAGGGCTTACGGCAATCAGCCCCAGCATTTT
TRBJ2-3,TRBV23-1,NA,NA,CASPNLRGDTQYF,TGCGCCAGCCCAAACCTCAGGGGAGATACGCAGTATTTT
TRBJ2-7,TRBV11-2,NA,NA,CASSFAGNGRDEQYF,TGTGCCAGCAGCTTTGCAGGGAATGGCCGCGACGAGCAGTACTTC
TRBJ1-2,TRBV29-1,NA,TRBD1,CSVIRIRQGEGYGYTF,TGCAGCGTTATCCGAATTCGCCAGGGGGAAGGCTATGGCTACACCTTC
TRBJ2-1,TRBV2,NA,NA,CASSVGSLSNEQFF,TGTGCCAGCAGTGTCGGTTCATTAAGTAATGAGCAGTTCTTC
TRBJ2-7,TRBV7-8,NA,TRBD2,CASSLVSSGTNEQYF,TGTGCCAGCAGCTTAGTGTCTAGCGGGACCAACGAGCAGTACTTC
TRBJ2-4,TRBV12-5,NA,NA,CASGSRDGGIQYF,TGTGCTAGTGGTTCTCGGGACGGGGGCATTCAGTACTTC
TRBJ2-7,TRBV5-1,NA,TRBD2,CASSLEASGSYEQYF,TGCGCCAGCAGCTTGGAAGCTAGCGGATCCTACGAGCAGTACTTC
TRBJ2-7,TRBV4-3,NA,NA,CASSHSADLDEQYF,TGCGCCAGCAGCCACTCGGCTGACCTAGACGAGCAGTACTTC
TRBJ2-1,TRBV4-1,NA,NA,CASRALSSASNEQFF,TGCGCCAGCAGAGCCCTCAGCAGCGCGAGCAATGAGCAGTTCTTC
TRBJ2-7,TRBV7-2,NA,TRBD1,CASSDGTGPTGQYF,TGTGCCAGCAGCGACGGGACAGGGCCAACCGGGCAGTACTTC
TRBJ1-2,TRBV2,NA,NA,CASSGGANYGYTF,TGTGCCAGCAGTGGCGGAGCTAACTATGGCTACACCTTC
TRBJ1-4,TRBV6-5,NA,TRBD1,CASSRGQVNEKLFF,TGTGCCAGCAGCCGGGGACAGGTTAATGAAAAACTGTTTTTT
TRBJ1-2,TRBV16,NA,NA,CASSLGHNYGYTF,TGTGCCAGCAGCCTCGGACATAACTATGGCTACACCTTC
TRBJ2-7,TRBV5-4,NA,NA,CASSFPSVHEQYF,TGTGCCAGCAGCTTCCCCAGCGTTCACGAGCAGTACTTC
TRBJ2-1,TRBV7-3,NA,NA,CASSEDTYNEQFF,TGTGCCAGCAGCGAAGACACGTACAATGAGCAGTTCTTC